The rows below give T cell receptor beta chains drawn from one sample of a study of early T cells in non-severe SARS-CoV-2 infection. TCRdb reanalysed the 5' RACE reads using MiXCR and keeps one entry per CDR3 protein. Among under 65,000 distinct CDR3 sequences listed, 10% to 15% were seen once. What was sequenced was whole blood. These receptors were obtained from an adult who was a healthcare worker with PCR-confirmed SARS-CoV-2 infection or an uninfected control (not recorded which). The CDR3 runs from the conserved cysteine through the conserved F or W. Fields, in order: D gene, J gene, clone size, V gene, CDR3 DNA, CDR3 protein. A D gene is named only where the DNA matches it firmly. A clone size is listed for some rows: how often the clone was seen (once, few, many), or a class if it is expanded.

>TRBD1|TRBJ1-1|many|TRBV27
TGTGCCAGCAGTTTAAGGGACAGGGTTTCAACTGAAGCTTTCTTT
CASSLRDRVSTEAFF
>TRBD2|TRBJ2-1|few|TRBV29-1
TGCAGCGTTGAAGGGACTAGCGGGAATGAGCAGTTCTTC
CSVEGTSGNEQFF
>TRBD2|TRBJ2-7|few|TRBV10-3
TGTGCCATCAGTGTTCGGGGGGGAGCAGCCTACGAGCAGTACTTC
CAISVRGGAAYEQYF
>.|TRBJ1-5|.|TRBV3-1
TGTGCCAGCAGCCAAGCTGGGAGCAATCAGCCCCAGCATTTT
CASSQAGSNQPQHF
>.|TRBJ2-2|.|TRBV29-1
TGCACTTACAGGGCGGGGACCGGGGAGCTGTTTTTT
CTYRAGTGELFF
>.|TRBJ2-3|.|TRBV20-1
TGCAGTGCTAGAGATCGGAGACAGGTGACAGATACGCAGTATTTT
CSARDRRQVTDTQYF
>.|TRBJ2-1|many|TRBV11-2
TGTGCCAGCAGCCAAGTAAGCAGACAGTCCTACAATGAGCAGTTCTTC
CASSQVSRQSYNEQFF
>.|TRBJ2-3|many|TRBV7-2
TGTGCCAGCAGCTTAAGGGGTTCAGATACGCAGTATTTT
CASSLRGSDTQYF
>TRBD1|TRBJ2-5|many|TRBV9
TGTGCCAGCAGTGCTAGGGGGCTTCCGGGGGAGACCCAGTACTTC
CASSARGLPGETQYF
>TRBD1|TRBJ2-3|many|TRBV29-1
TGCAGCGTTGAAGTTACCTGGACAGGGTCCCCTAGCACAGATACGCAGTATTTT
CSVEVTWTGSPSTDTQYF
>TRBD1|TRBJ1-4|few|TRBV4-1
TGCGCCAGCAGCCTCCAGGGAGGGACAGGGGGTGAAAAACTGTTTTTT
CASSLQGGTGGEKLFF
>.|TRBJ1-2|many|TRBV5-4
TGTGCCAGCAGGCCTACAGGATTTCGAAACTATGGCTACACCTTC
CASRPTGFRNYGYTF
>TRBD2|TRBJ2-1|many|TRBV7-6
TGTGCCAGCAGCTTAGGGGGACTAGCCGATGAGCAGTTCTTC
CASSLGGLADEQFF
>TRBD1|TRBJ2-7|.|TRBV29-1
TGCAGCGTTGCGGACAGGGCCTACGAGCAGTACTTC
CSVADRAYEQYF
>.|TRBJ2-7|few|TRBV24-1
TGTGCCACCAGTGATCCCGGGACGCCTACCTACGAGCAGTACTTC
CATSDPGTPTYEQYF
>.|TRBJ2-7|many|TRBV6-1
TGTGCCAGCAGGGCTATGGCAGACCCTGCCTACGAGCAGTACTTC
CASRAMADPAYEQYF
>TRBD2|TRBJ2-3|many|TRBV9
TGTGCCAGCAGCGTAGACCCATGGACTAGCGGGGGGACTATCACAGATACGCAGTATTTT
CASSVDPWTSGGTITDTQYF
>.|TRBJ2-7|.|TRBV6-2/TRBV6-3
TGTGCCAGCCAGGCAGGGGATCGCTACGAGCAGTACTTC
CASQAGDRYEQYF
>TRBD1|TRBJ2-5|.|TRBV20-1
TGCAGTGCTAGATCCCCGGACAGGTGGCAAGAGACCCAGTACTTC
CSARSPDRWQETQYF
>.|TRBJ2-1|.|TRBV29-1
TGCAGCGTTCTGCGGGTCGGCAATGAGCAGTTCTTC
CSVLRVGNEQFF
>TRBD2|TRBJ2-3|.|TRBV23-1
TGCGCCAGCAGACGAACTAGCGCCAGTCCTAGCACAGATACGCAGTATTTT
CASRRTSASPSTDTQYF
>.|TRBJ2-5|many|TRBV7-6
TGTGCCAGCAGGTCTACAGGGATAGAGACCCAGTACTTC
CASRSTGIETQYF
>.|TRBJ2-5|many|TRBV29-1
TGCAGCGTTGATAAGGCGGCACAAGAGACCCAGTACTTC
CSVDKAAQETQYF
>.|TRBJ2-7|many|TRBV20-1
TGCAGTGCTAGGGGGGGCTACGAGCAGTACTTC
CSARGGYEQYF
>.|TRBJ2-3|.|TRBV7-9
TGTGCCAGCAGCCCCTTCCGTACTAGCACAGATACGCAGTATTTT
CASSPFRTSTDTQYF
>.|TRBJ2-2|many|TRBV10-3
TGTGCCATCAAGGGCGGGGCCGCGACTGGGGAGCTGTTTTTT
CAIKGGAATGELFF
>.|TRBJ1-2|.|TRBV4-2
TGTGCCAGCAGCCAAGAATCGCAGGGACCCTATGGCTACACCTTC
CASSQESQGPYGYTF
>TRBD1|TRBJ1-2|.|TRBV12-3/TRBV12-4
TGTGCCAGCAGTCCGACAGGGAACTATGGCTACACCTTC
CASSPTGNYGYTF
>.|TRBJ2-3|many|TRBV29-1
TGCAGCGGGTACAGGGAATCCATGCAGTATTTT
CSGYRESMQYF
>.|TRBJ2-5|.|TRBV5-1
TGCGCCAGCAGCCTGGACAGCCAAGAGACCCAGTACTTC
CASSLDSQETQYF
>.|TRBJ2-1|.|TRBV24-1
TGTGCCACCAGTGGCCGGGACTCCTACAATGAGCAGTTCTTC
CATSGRDSYNEQFF
>.|TRBJ2-1|many|TRBV10-3
TGTGCCATCAGTGAGGGGGAGAGCTCCTACAATGAGCAGTTCTTC
CAISEGESSYNEQFF
>TRBD2|TRBJ2-7|many|TRBV7-6
TGTGCCAGCAGCTTAAGCGGGGGGGCCTACGAGCAGTACTTC
CASSLSGGAYEQYF
>.|TRBJ2-1|few|TRBV6-2/TRBV6-3
TGTGCCAGCAGTTGGGAGGGGGGGCAGGAGTTCTTC
CASSWEGGQEFF
>.|TRBJ2-3|.|TRBV20-1
TGCAGTGCTAAAATAACGGGATCCACAGATACGCAGTATTTT
CSAKITGSTDTQYF
>.|TRBJ1-1|many|TRBV9
TGTGCCAGCAGCCCTTCATGGGGGCAAAGGGAAGCTTTCTTT
CASSPSWGQREAFF
>TRBD1|TRBJ2-6|few|TRBV27
TGTGCCAGCAGTCCCCGACAGGGCTTTGGCTCTGGGGCCAACGTCCTGACTTTC
CASSPRQGFGSGANVLTF
>.|TRBJ2-7|few|TRBV11-3
TGTGCCAGCAGCTTAGTAGGCGGGGCGCAGGGGACTTACGAGCAGTACTTC
CASSLVGGAQGTYEQYF
>TRBD1|TRBJ1-4|.|TRBV20-1
TGCAGTGCTAGAGGTCTACAGGGGGCTGAGCATGAAAAACTGTTTTTT
CSARGLQGAEHEKLFF
>TRBD1|TRBJ2-1|many|TRBV6-6
TGTGCCAGCAGTGACGCAGGGGGCGTCTACAATGAGCAGTTCTTC
CASSDAGGVYNEQFF
>.|TRBJ2-7|many|TRBV5-1
TGCGCCAGCAGGTCGGCCTACGAGCAGTACTTC
CASRSAYEQYF
>.|TRBJ1-1|many|TRBV6-5
TGTGCCAGCAGCCGATCGATGAACACTGAAGCTTTCTTT
CASSRSMNTEAFF
>TRBD2|TRBJ2-1|.|TRBV27
TGTGCCAGCAGACTGCGGGGGGCTGAGCAGTTCTTC
CASRLRGAEQFF
>.|TRBJ2-2|many|TRBV7-6
TGTGCCAGCAGCTTGGGGGCCACCGGGGAGCTGTTTTTT
CASSLGATGELFF
>TRBD1|TRBJ1-1|.|TRBV28
TGTGCCAGCAGCTTACAGGGGCGGGGGACTGAAGCTTTCTTT
CASSLQGRGTEAFF
>TRBD1|TRBJ2-1|medium-sized|TRBV29-1
TGCAGCGTTGAAGCACAGGGACAGCGCTACAATGAGCAGTTCTTC
CSVEAQGQRYNEQFF
>TRBD1|TRBJ1-4|many|TRBV7-2
TGTGCCAGCAGCCCACAGGGGAACGATGGGGAAAAACTGTTTTTT
CASSPQGNDGEKLFF
>.|TRBJ1-1|many|TRBV5-5
TGTGCCAGCAGCTCTGACAGTGCGAACACTGAAGCTTTCTTT
CASSSDSANTEAFF
>TRBD1|TRBJ1-1|.|TRBV29-1
TGCAGCGTTAACAGGGGAATAGGGACTGAAGCTTTCTTT
CSVNRGIGTEAFF
>.|TRBJ1-1|many|TRBV28
TGTGCCAGCAGTTTTCGGAGTGAAGCTTTCTTT
CASSFRSEAFF
>.|TRBJ1-1|.|TRBV20-1
TGCAGTGCTAGAGGAGGATACACTGAAGCTTTCTTT
CSARGGYTEAFF